A selection of T cell receptor beta chains follows, all from one sample in a study of PD-1 blockade in classical Hodgkin lymphoma. The protocol was immunoSEQ multiplex PCR, while the TCRdb copy is restricted to in-frame clones and leaves out a portion. The repertoire holds approximately 24,000 clones, with about 81% as singletons. The sample in question was peripheral blood mononuclear cells (PBMCs), obtained before the fourth cycle of nivolumab. Receptors were obtained from a human donor with classical Hodgkin lymphoma. The CDR3 runs from the conserved cysteine through the conserved F or W. D genes are given only for firm matches. Size tells how often a clone was seen (once, few, many) or the class of an expanded clone, and some rows leave it out.

size,J,D,V,DNA,CDR3
-,TRBJ1-3,-,TRBV28,TGTGCCAGCAGTGTCGTAGTCTCTGGAAACACCATATATTTT,CASSVVVSGNTIYF
-,TRBJ2-4,-,TRBV2,TGTGCCAGCAGTGAAGCAGGAAACATTCAGTACTTC,CASSEAGNIQYF
-,TRBJ2-1,-,TRBV13,TGTGCCAGCAGCTTAGAAGGACACTACAATGAGCAGTTCTTC,CASSLEGHYNEQFF
-,TRBJ1-3,-,TRBV7-9,TGTGCCAGCAGCTTCGGCCGAACGAGCTCTGGAAACACCATATATTTT,CASSFGRTSSGNTIYF
once,TRBJ2-3,-,TRBV28,TGTGCCAGCAGTTCCTCTTTCCGACAGACCGACACAGATACGCAGTATTTT,CASSSSFRQTDTDTQYF
-,TRBJ2-7,TRBD2,TRBV6-5,TGTGCCAGCAGTTGGGTTAGCGGGAGCTACGAGCAGTACTTC,CASSWVSGSYEQYF
few,TRBJ2-7,-,TRBV9,TGTGCCAGCAGCGACCCTTCGACGGGGGGCAGGTACGAGCAGTACTTC,CASSDPSTGGRYEQYF
-,TRBJ2-2,-,TRBV10-3,TGTGCCATCAGCCGAGGGGGTCCCACCGGGGAGCTGTTTTTT,CAISRGGPTGELFF
-,TRBJ2-1,TRBD2,TRBV27,TGTGCCAGCAGTTTTGTTAGCGGGAGCTCCTACAATGAGCAGTTCTTC,CASSFVSGSSYNEQFF
few,TRBJ2-5,-,TRBV5-1,TGCGCCAGCAGCTGGGGCGGAGCCCCCCAAGAGACCCAGTACTTC,CASSWGGAPQETQYF
-,TRBJ2-6,-,TRBV28,TGTGCCAGCAGTTCTCCGGGACGGTTCTCTGGGGCCAACGTCCTGACTTTC,CASSSPGRFSGANVLTF
-,TRBJ2-1,TRBD2,TRBV2,TGTGCCAGCACGGAGGGAGGGCTTGAGCAGTTCTTC,CASTEGGLEQFF
-,TRBJ2-7,TRBD1,TRBV18,TGTGCCAGCTCACCCGGGGTAGGACAGGGGGAATCCTACGAGCAGTACTTC,CASSPGVGQGESYEQYF
-,TRBJ2-3,TRBD2,TRBV10-1,TGCGCCAGCAGTGAAAGCGGCAGCGGGGAACTCACAGATACGCAGTATTTT,CASSESGSGELTDTQYF
-,TRBJ2-5,-,TRBV27,TGTGCCAGCAGCCGCTACGGAGAGACCCAGTACTTC,CASSRYGETQYF
-,TRBJ1-1,-,TRBV7-9,TGTGCCAGCAGCTTAGTAAGGGGGGGCGGCACTGAAGCTTTCTTT,CASSLVRGGGTEAFF
-,TRBJ2-5,-,TRBV29-1,TGCAGCGTTGAAGATCGCGCCCAGGGGGGAGAGACCCAGTACTTC,CSVEDRAQGGETQYF
-,TRBJ1-5,-,TRBV9,TGTGCCAGCAGCGTAGATGCAGCGAGCAATCAGCCCCAGCATTTT,CASSVDAASNQPQHF
-,TRBJ2-7,-,TRBV18,TGTGCCAGCTCACCGATGACAGGAAGCTACGAGCAGTACTTC,CASSPMTGSYEQYF
-,TRBJ2-3,TRBD1,TRBV18,TGTGCCAGCTCCCTGGGACAGCGCACAGATACGCAGTATTTT,CASSLGQRTDTQYF
few,TRBJ2-7,TRBD1,TRBV6-5,TGTGCCAGCAGGTCCGGGACAGGGGGGTACGAGCAGTACTTC,CASRSGTGGYEQYF
-,TRBJ2-1,TRBD2,TRBV28,TGTGCCAGCACCCAAGGGAGCGGGAGGGCGGGATCCTACAATGAGCAGTTCTTC,CASTQGSGRAGSYNEQFF
-,TRBJ1-5,-,TRBV6-6,-,CASSTSNLANQPQHF
-,TRBJ2-7,-,TRBV14,TGTGCCAGCAGCCAAGATCTAACAGTCTACGAGCAGTACTTC,CASSQDLTVYEQYF
-,TRBJ1-2,-,TRBV9,TGTGCCAGCAGCGTCGGGCCAGGTAACTATGGCTACACCTTC,CASSVGPGNYGYTF